This section outlines one TCR beta chain sequence together with its context. These data are taken from a study of T cell repertoires in ileal Crohn's disease. The wider study: About half of patients got postoperative therapy: about a dozen thiopurines, 18 anti-TNF.

Sequencing used immunoSEQ multiplex PCR; TCRdb keeps in-frame clones, though not all of them. The sample has fewer than 4,000 clones; 82% are singletons. Germline lookup yields CDR1 SGHAT and CDR2 FQNNGV. The CDR3 has 15 amino acids. Trimming removed 5 bases from V and 2 bases from J, with 13 bases in between. The V gene is TRBV11-2, the J gene TRBJ1-5; a weak D match, TRBD1 (6 bases). Material for sequencing was ileal tissue. The receptor comes from an adult with Crohn's disease. CDR3 nucleotide sequence: TGTGCCAGCAGCCCGGGACCAGGGGGCAATCAGCCCCAGCATTTT. Its translation: CASSPGPGGNQPQHF.